The 19 T cell receptor beta chains presented below share a single source sample, sequenced in a study of blood T cell repertoires in COVID-19 (dated by TCRdb to 2020 to 2021). Libraries came from the immunoSEQ multiplex PCR assay. The clones in this table, taken by TCRdb from immuneACCESS, are in-frame only. Not every clone is retained; where verified, under half of the shortfall comes from an unresolved V gene, and the cause of the rest is unknown. This sample holds over 75,000 clones; 89% were observed only once. The top ten constitute roughly 5.2% of the sample. Sequencing was done on a sample of peripheral blood. Source of these receptors: a woman older than 75 with active COVID-19.

This clone was picked up one time. The V gene is TRBV7-8, the J gene TRBJ1-5; D not resolved. Germline V gene sequence: CDR1 SGHVS, CDR2 FQNEAQ. V was clipped by 1 base and J by 0 bases, with 7 bases between them. CDR3 length: 15 residues. The chain's CDR3 is CASSLVPRSNQPQHF. For the CDR3, the DNA is TGTGCCAGCAGCTTAGTTCCCCGTAGCAATCAGCCCCAGCATTTT.

The chain recombines TRBV7-2 with TRBJ1-1, with D maybe TRBD1 (6 bases). The germline V gene has CDR1 SGHTA and CDR2 FQGNSA. The ends were cut back, 5 bases at V and 8 bases at J, with 15 bases in the middle. The CDR3 has 13 residues. Here the CDR3 DNA reads TGTGCCAGCAGCCTCCTCCCCCAGGGGGAAGCTTTCTTT. Translating it yields CASSLLPQGEAFF.

The rearrangement uses TRBV28 and TRBJ1-5, with 12 bases fitting TRBD1. The CDR3 is 17 amino acids. Losses at the gene ends were 5 bases for V and 4 bases for J; bases not matched to a gene: 9. Per germline, CDR1 MDHEN and CDR2 SYDVKM. The DNA for the CDR3 is TGTGCCAGCAGTCCGACCGGGACAGGGGGCCGGAATCAGCCCCAGCATTTT. It specifies CASSPTGTGGRNQPQHF.

The V call is TRBV10-3, the J call TRBJ2-7, with 7 bases that match TRBD2. CDR3 size: 17 residues. After removal of 2 bases from V and 2 bases from J, the junction contained 12 bases not matched to a gene. The V gene's germline CDR1 is ENHRY and CDR2 SYGVKD. The CDR3 loop reads CAISEGVGGYLPYEQYF. The CDR3 DNA reads TGTGCCATCAGTGAGGGCGTGGGGGGGTACCTTCCCTACGAGCAGTACTTC.

Only one count was recorded for this clone. The chain recombines TRBV7-2 with TRBJ1-3, with D hard to call. This CDR3 has 14 amino acids. Per germline, CDR1 SGHTA and CDR2 FQGNSA. Between the trimmed V and J ends, which lost 5 bases and 1 base, there was a span of 9 bases. The CDR3 protein is CASSPRRSGNTIYF. CDR3 DNA: TGTGCCAGCAGCCCGCGGAGGTCTGGAAACACCATATATTTT.

The V and J genes are TRBV5-4 and TRBJ2-5, with a tentative D call TRBD2 (6 bases). The CDR3 contains 15 residues. Germline CDR1 reads SGHNT; CDR2 reads YYREEE (reference sequence). Trimming left V 6 bases short and J 1 base short, with 16 bases between. As DNA, the CDR3 is TGTGCCAGCACCCCTAGCGCGGGGCCCCAAGAGACCCAGTACTTC. Residues: CASTPSAGPQETQYF.

The CDR3 DNA reads as TGTGCCAGTAGTACCTTTAGTCCCATCTACAATGAGCAGTTCTTC. It translates to CASSTFSPIYNEQFF. The chain combines TRBV19 with TRBJ2-1; D call uncertain. This CDR3 spans 15 amino acids. Germline loops: CDR1 LNHDA, CDR2 SQIVND (reference sequence). Trimming cost V 4 bases and J 3 bases, with 13 bases left between them. The full variable domain, completed using reference TRBV19 and TRBJ2-1, is DGGITQSPKYLFRKEGQNVTLSCEQNLNHDAMYWYRQDPGQGLRLIYYSQIVNDFQKGDIAEGYSVSREKKESFPLTVTSAQKNPTAFYLCASSTFSPIYNEQFFGPGTRLTVL.

This clone was counted once. This chain uses TRBV7-2 with TRBJ2-1; D call uncertain. The germline gives CDR1 SGHTA, CDR2 FQGNSA. The V gene lost 6 bases and the J gene lost 5 bases, with 8 bases spanning the gap. The CDR3 totals 12 residues. CDR3 DNA: TGTGCCAGCAGAGATAGCCACAATGAGCAGTTCTTC. Its protein product is CASRDSHNEQFF.

The chain has TRBV7-2 and TRBJ2-3; 14 bases fit TRBD2. Germline lookup yields CDR1 SGHTA and CDR2 FQGNSA. This CDR3 is 16 amino acids long. V was pared by 5 bases and J by 4 bases, with 5 bases of the junction left unmatched. The CDR3 loop is CASSTGLAGESDTQYF. The CDR3 DNA sequence: TGTGCCAGCAGCACGGGACTAGCGGGAGAGTCAGATACGCAGTATTTT. The full variable domain, in which reference TRBV7-2 and TRBJ2-3 provide the parts outside the CDR3, is GAGVSQSPSNKVTEKGKDVELRCDPISGHTALYWYRQSLGQGLEFLIYFQGNSAPDKSGLPSDRFSAERTGGSVSTLTIQRTQQEDSAVYLCASSTGLAGESDTQYFGPGTRLTVL.

The sample holds one count of this clone. This sequence joins TRBV19 and TRBJ2-1; possibly TRBD2 for D (6 bases). The CDR3 covers 18 residues. Trimming removed 10 bases from V and 4 bases from J, with 29 bases in between. Germline V gene lookup returns CDR1 LNHDA and CDR2 SQIVND (reference sequence). In nucleotides, the CDR3 is TGTGCCACCCAGTATGACCCCGTCCCGGGACTTAATTACAATGAGCAGTTCTTC. Translating gives CATQYDPVPGLNYNEQFF.

The rearrangement links TRBV18 to TRBJ2-7; 7 positions agree with TRBD2. This CDR3 region has 15 residues. Looked up from germline, CDR1 is KGHSH and CDR2 is LQKENI. V gave up 4 bases and J gave up 0 bases; unmatched junction bases: 6. In nucleotides, the CDR3 is TGTGCCAGCTCACAAACTCGGGACTACTCCTACGAGCAGTACTTC. Translated: CASSQTRDYSYEQYF.

CDR3 DNA: TGTGCCAGCAGTTTAGCTCTAGTTAGAGAGACCCAGTACTTC. This encodes CASSLALVRETQYF. The chain is built from TRBV28 and TRBJ2-5; unclear D gene. V lost 2 bases and J lost 4, with 11 bases in between. The CDR3 has 14 amino acids. Germline CDR1 is MDHEN and CDR2 is SYDVKM.

The V and J genes are TRBV28 and TRBJ2-5; D ambiguous. V shed 5 bases and J shed 9 bases, with 10 bases lying between them. The V gene's germline CDR1 is MDHEN and CDR2 SYDVKM. The CDR3 sequence is 11 residues long. CDR3 loop: CASSLVAAQYF. CDR3 in DNA: TGTGCCAGCAGTCTAGTCGCCGCCCAGTACTTC.

The chain is built from TRBV4-2 and TRBJ2-1; D remains ambiguous. The CDR3 length is 16 residues. V gave up 0 bases and J gave up 6 bases, with 15 bases separating them. Germline CDR1 LGHNA, CDR2 YNFKEQ. The chain's CDR3 is CASSQDIGGVPNEQFF. The CDR3 DNA follows: TGTGCCAGCAGCCAAGATATTGGCGGAGTCCCCAATGAGCAGTTCTTC.

The chain employs TRBV5-4 and TRBJ1-2, with TRBD1 identical over 7 bases. Germline CDR1 SGHNT, CDR2 YYREEE (reference sequence). This CDR3 is built from 13 residues. Trimming at V came to 2 bases and at J to 9 bases, leaving 7 bases not matched to a gene. CDR3 nucleotides: TGTGCCAGCAGCTTCACAGGGGTCCTCCGCTACACCTTC. Residues: CASSFTGVLRYTF.

V is TRBV15 and J is TRBJ2-1, with 9 bases aligning to TRBD2. V shed 1 base and J 5 bases; nucleotides not matched to a gene: 6. Looked up from germline, CDR1 is LNHNV and CDR2 is YYDKDF (reference sequence). The CDR3 consists of 16 residues. CDR3 nucleotide sequence: TGTGCCACCAGCAGAGGATCACTAGCGGGCAACAATGAGCAGTTCTTC. This encodes CATSRGSLAGNNEQFF.

The CDR3 region is CASSQSGYSYNEQFF. CDR3 sequence (DNA): TGCGCCAGCAGCCAAAGCGGTTATTCCTACAATGAGCAGTTCTTC. The gene calls are TRBV4-3 and TRBJ2-1; D perhaps matches TRBD2 (5 bases). CDR3 length: 15 amino acids. Between the trimmed V and J ends, which lost 2 bases and 1 base, there was a span of 9 bases. Germline V lookup: CDR1 LGHNA, CDR2 YSLEER.

The chain joins TRBV7-2 to TRBJ1-3; D is unresolved. The germline CDR1 and CDR2 sequences are SGHTA and FQGNSA. The ends were cut back, 9 bases at V and 2 bases at J, with 11 bases in the middle. This CDR3 has 13 residues. The CDR3 region has the DNA TGTGCCAGTACACCCAGTCCTGGAAACACCATATATTTT. Amino acid sequence: CASTPSPGNTIYF.

V gene TRBV6-5 combines with J gene TRBJ1-2; D gene unclear. CDR1 and CDR2 from the germline V gene are MNHEY and SVGAGI. V was trimmed by 6 bases and J by 0 bases, leaving 8 bases between them. CDR3 length: 13 amino acids. CDR3 sequence: CASRRSANYGYTF. CDR3 nucleotide sequence: TGTGCCAGCAGGAGGTCTGCTAACTATGGCTACACCTTC.